This T cell receptor beta chain is from a study of blood T cell repertoires in COVID-19. About the research overall: The United States, Italy and Spain were the sources of the acute and convalescent COVID-19 samples.

In the original analysis: Amplifying reference gene primers gave estimates of nucleated cell counts. Using immunoSEQ multiplex PCR, the repertoire was profiled, and TCRdb retains in-frame clones only, with some absent. That table is the source of V, J and clone size, and D and trimming were worked out from the DNA. The sample carries under 350,000 clones, 83% recorded once. Germline CDR1 is MNHEY and CDR2 is SMNVEV (reference sequence). The germline V and J ends were trimmed by 5 bases and 1 base, with 15 bases remaining between them. CDR3 size: 16 residues. Sequencing was performed on peripheral blood. V is TRBV27 and J is TRBJ2-1; perhaps TRBD2 as D (6 bases). This TCR was recovered from a woman in her 50s who had recovered from COVID-19. CDR3 residues: CASSPTYGGSYNEQFF. The CDR3 coding sequence is TGTGCCAGCAGTCCGACCTACGGGGGATCCTACAATGAGCAGTTCTTC.